The TCR beta chain described here comes from a study of cytomegalovirus exposure and HLA in healthy donors. Study details: T cells numbering around 190 million yielded some 100 million unique TCR beta sequences in an earlier analysis. The Caucasian-associated ancestry cluster contained approximately 81% of the roughly 400 genotyped donors.

Primers: 60 Vbeta forward and 13 Jbeta reverse. TCRdb keeps only in-frame clones here, not all; method: immunoSEQ multiplex PCR. Among about 160,000 clones listed, 75% to 80% were seen once. When sampled, the donors appeared nominally healthy, though they likely had unrecorded immune exposures. With regard to this clone: Its antigen is currently unknown.

Study findings and constraints: As a later analysis revealed, the rate of TCR association differed by HLA locus, with DRB1 most and HLA-C fewest.

Germline V CDR1 and CDR2: SGHAT, FQNNGV. The CDR3 has 11 residues. V was cut by 8 bases and J by 5 bases, with 10 bases left in between. This TCR was sampled from a woman in her 50s in good health and CMV-seropositive. Specimen: PBMCs. This chain links TRBV11-2 with TRBJ2-7; D unclear. CDR3 in amino acids: CASRLADEQYF. The CDR3 DNA reads as TGTGCCAGCCGACTCGCGGACGAGCAGTACTTC.